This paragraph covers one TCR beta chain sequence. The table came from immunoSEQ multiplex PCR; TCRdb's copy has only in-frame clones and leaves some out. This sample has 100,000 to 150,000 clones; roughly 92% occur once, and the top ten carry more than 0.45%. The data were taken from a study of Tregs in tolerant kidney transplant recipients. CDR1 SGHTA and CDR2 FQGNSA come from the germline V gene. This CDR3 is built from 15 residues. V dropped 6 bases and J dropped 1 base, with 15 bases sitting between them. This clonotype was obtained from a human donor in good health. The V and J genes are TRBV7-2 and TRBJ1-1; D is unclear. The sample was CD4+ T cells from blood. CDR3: CASRSLNHENTEAFF. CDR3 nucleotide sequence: TGTGCCAGCAGAAGCTTAAATCACGAGAACACTGAAGCTTTCTTT.